These T cell receptor beta chains were read from a single sample in a study of blood T cell repertoires in COVID-19. TCRdb's copy holds only in-frame clones and misses some; the assay was immunoSEQ multiplex PCR. The table records about half a million clones, approximately 85% of them present only once. Input material: peripheral blood. The receptors here all came from a human donor in a cohort sampled during active COVID-19. Each CDR3 is given with its conserved first and last residue. Fields, in order: clone size, V gene, D gene, J gene, CDR3 DNA, CDR3 protein. D genes are given only for firm matches. Some rows mark clone size as missing; the rest say once, few, many or name a class of expanded clone.

.,TRBV18,TRBD1,TRBJ2-7,TGTGCCAGCTCACCCCCCGGGACAGGGCCCCTCGGCGAGCAGTACTTC,CASSPPGTGPLGEQYF
.,TRBV6-2/TRBV6-3,TRBD1,TRBJ1-4,TGTGCCAGCAGCTATACCGGGACAGACAATGAAAAACTGTTTTTT,CASSYTGTDNEKLFF
.,TRBV7-2,.,TRBJ1-5,TGTGCCAGCAGCTTAGCGGGAGGAATTAGCAATCAGCCCCAGCATTTT,CASSLAGGISNQPQHF
.,TRBV2,TRBD2,TRBJ2-1,TGTGCCAGCAAGACTAGCGGGAGTTCTAATGAGCAGTTCTTC,CASKTSGSSNEQFF
.,TRBV6-6,.,TRBJ1-2,TGTGCCAGCAGTAGTACAGGGCAGAACTATGGCTACACCTTC,CASSSTGQNYGYTF
.,TRBV19,.,TRBJ1-1,TGTGCCAGTAGAGACCCAGCCCGGGAACTATTCGACACTGAAGCTTTCTTT,CASRDPARELFDTEAFF
.,TRBV15,.,TRBJ2-7,TGTGCCACCAGCCTATGGACAGAGTACGAGCAGTACTTC,CATSLWTEYEQYF
once,TRBV11-2,TRBD2,TRBJ2-5,TGTGCCAGCAGTCCAGGACTAGCGGGACAAGAGACCCAGTACTTC,CASSPGLAGQETQYF
.,TRBV4-1,.,TRBJ2-1,TGCGCCAGCAGCCAAGATTCCCAGGTGGCGGGAAAGACCTACAATGAGCAGTTCTTC,CASSQDSQVAGKTYNEQFF
.,TRBV15,.,TRBJ2-7,TGTGCCACCAGCAGAGATTGGGAGCGGTACGAGCAGTACTTC,CATSRDWERYEQYF